These 23 T cell receptor beta chains came from one sample sequenced in a study of blood T cells in healthy people across ages. Using a J-beta primer mix together with a sample-barcoded 5' primer, a second PCR was run for 7 to 11 cycles. TCRdb used MiXCR to reprocess the 5' RACE reads, holding one entry per CDR3 protein. This sample has 760,000 or so distinct CDR3 sequences; around 25% occur once, and the top ten carry under 9.5%. These data were likewise used in another study, on T cells of mothers and their children.

Sequencing input: blood. These receptors were collected from a boy younger than 18 in good health.

The CDR3 nucleotides read TGCAGCGTTGAAAAAGCGGATGACTACGAGCAGTACTTC. This encodes CSVEKADDYEQYF. The rearrangement uses TRBV29-1 and TRBJ2-5; tentative D call: TRBD2 (5 bases). The J call may be in error: the DNA end matches TRBJ2-7 better. The length of the CDR3 is 13 residues. Looked up from germline, CDR1 is SQVTM and CDR2 is ANQGSEA.

CDR3 residues: CASQDNTVGQFF. The CDR3 bases are TGTGCCAGCCAGGACAACACGGTAGGGCAGTTCTTC. The chain couples TRBV28 to TRBJ2-1; perhaps TRBD1 as D (5 bases). V shed 8 bases and J shed 12 bases, with 17 bases lying between them. The germline CDR1 and CDR2 sequences are MDHEN and SYDVKM. This CDR3 has 12 residues.

In its sample, this clonotype was seen many times. This rearrangement joins TRBV4-1 to TRBJ2-7; no definite D call. This CDR3 comprises 15 residues. CDR1 is MGHRA and CDR2 is YSYEKL in the germline V gene. Trimming left V 1 base short and J 1 base short, with 11 bases between. The CDR3 loop is CASSQVSGSSYEQYF. The CDR3 DNA reads TGCGCCAGCAGCCAAGTGTCAGGATCGTCCTACGAGCAGTACTTC.

J is TRBJ2-4 and V is TRBV29-1; D not certain. Germline V CDR1 and CDR2: SQVTM, ANQGSEA. V was shortened by 1 base and J by 0 bases, with 7 bases between the two germline ends. This CDR3 is built from 14 residues. The CDR3 coding sequence is TGCAGCGTTGAAGGGGCAGGAGCCAAAAACATTCAGTACTTC. Residues: CSVEGAGAKNIQYF. The full variable domain, rest sourced from reference TRBV29-1 and TRBJ2-4, is SAVISQKPSRDICQRGTSLTIQCQVDSQVTMMFWYRQQPGQSLTLIATANQGSEATYESGFVIDKFPISRPNLTFSTLTVSNMSPEDSSIYLCSVEGAGAKNIQYFGAGTRLSVL.

This chain connects TRBV12-3 or TRBV12-4 to TRBJ2-3, with D unresolved. The CDR3 is made up of 14 amino acids. V was clipped by 3 bases and J by 2 bases, with 9 bases between them. This chain's CDR3 is CASSFNYPTDTQYF. CDR3 sequence (DNA): TGTGCCAGCAGTTTTAACTATCCCACAGATACGCAGTATTTT.

This clonotype was seen a handful of times. This sequence joins TRBV7-2 and TRBJ1-2; 7 bases match TRBD1. The CDR3 sequence is 14 residues long. Germline V lookup: CDR1 SGHTA, CDR2 FQGNSA. V was clipped by 5 bases and J by 4 bases; unmatched bases: 7. The CDR3: CASSREGQSYGYTF. DNA for the CDR3: TGTGCCAGCAGCCGCGAGGGACAGTCCTATGGCTACACCTTC.

The chain has TRBV29-1 and TRBJ2-5; 7 nucleotides line up with TRBD2. The CDR3 is 14 residues long. Per the germline V gene, CDR1 is SQVTM and CDR2 is ANQGSEA. V lost 3 bases and J lost 6; bases outside the gene matches: 10. In DNA, the CDR3 is TGCAGCGTTGACGGGGGGTCGGGGCGTAAGACCCAGTACTTC. This codes for CSVDGGSGRKTQYF.

The V and J genes are TRBV27 and TRBJ2-3; no firm D call. V was pared by 0 bases and J by 2 bases, with 18 bases between. The CDR3 totals 18 residues. From germline, CDR1 is MNHEY and CDR2 SMNVEV (reference sequence). CDR3 residues: CASSLSSLTIRDTDTQYF. The CDR3 DNA sequence: TGTGCCAGCAGTTTATCGTCCCTCACGATTAGGGACACAGATACGCAGTATTTT.

J is TRBJ2-3 and V is TRBV5-1; TRBD1 matches 10 bases. V gave up 1 base and J gave up 1 base; unmatched junction bases: 6. Per germline, CDR1 SGHRS and CDR2 YFSETQ. This CDR3 region has 17 residues. The CDR3 coding sequence is TGCGCCAGCAGCTTGTTTGGGACAGGGGTTCGCACAGATACGCAGTATTTT. This translates into CASSLFGTGVRTDTQYF.

This chain uses TRBV11-2 with TRBJ1-4; no clear D gene. Germline CDR1 and CDR2: SGHAT and FQNNGV. The CDR3 contains 14 residues. The V gene lost 4 bases and the J gene lost 5 bases, with 11 bases spanning the gap. CDR3 loop: CASSSRLINEKLFF. DNA of the CDR3: TGTGCCAGCAGCTCCCGACTGATCAATGAAAAACTGTTTTTT.

This clonotype was detected a few times. The J gene is TRBJ1-5, the V gene TRBV28; 8 positions match TRBD1. This CDR3 is 16 amino acids long. The germline CDR1 and CDR2 sequences are MDHEN and SYDVKM. After removal of 6 bases from V and 6 bases from J, the junction contained 13 bases not matched to a gene. The CDR3 sequence is CASRGSGTGGFQPQHF. CDR3 bases: TGTGCCAGCAGGGGCTCCGGGACAGGTGGCTTTCAGCCCCAGCATTTT.

This chain links TRBV6-1 with TRBJ2-7, with 7 bases aligning to TRBD2. The CDR3 extends over 15 amino acids. Unmatched junction bases numbered 9, after V lost 6 bases and J lost 1 base. Per germline, CDR1 MNHNS and CDR2 SASEGT. CDR3 coding DNA: TGTGCCAGCAGGCCACCGGGGGGACCGTCCTACGAGCAGTACTTC. Translation: CASRPPGGPSYEQYF.

The chain combines TRBV29-1 with TRBJ2-1; TRBD2 agrees at 9 bases. The CDR3 covers 15 residues. The V and J ends lost 4 bases and 2 bases, in that order; junction bases with no gene match: 6. Germline CDR1 SQVTM, CDR2 ANQGSEA. The CDR3 DNA follows: TGCAGCGTTGGGACTAGCGAAAAAACCTACAATGAGCAGTTCTTC. Its translation: CSVGTSEKTYNEQFF.

The rearrangement links TRBV27 to TRBJ2-7, with D possibly being TRBD2 (6 bases). From germline, CDR1 is MNHEY and CDR2 SMNVEV (reference sequence). The CDR3 length is 15 residues. Trimming took 4 bases from V and 1 from J, leaving 14 bases between them. In nucleotides, the CDR3 is TGTGCCAGCAGTTCGAAGCCTGGGGGGTCCTACGAGCAGTACTTC. Translated: CASSSKPGGSYEQYF.

J is TRBJ1-2 and V is TRBV20-1; the D is unclear. Germline-derived CDR1 and CDR2 are DFQATT and SNEGSKA (reference sequence). This CDR3 comprises 12 residues. V lost 4 bases and J lost 4, with 10 bases in between. CDR3 amino acids: CSAILTGYGYTF. In DNA form, the CDR3 reads TGCAGTGCTATCCTGACGGGCTATGGCTACACCTTC.

This clonotype was counted between two and nine times. The chain recombines TRBV13 with TRBJ2-3, with 8 bases that match TRBD2. CDR1 and CDR2 (germline): PRHDT, FYEKMQ (reference sequence). Trimming cost V 4 bases and J 0 bases; bases outside gene matches: 9. This CDR3 is 17 amino acids long. The CDR3 reads CASSSRGTGGSTDTQYF. CDR3 DNA: TGTGCCAGCAGCTCCCGAGGAACGGGGGGGAGCACAGATACGCAGTATTTT.

This clonotype was found a few times. The V gene is TRBV7-3, the J gene TRBJ2-5; 7 nucleotides match TRBD2. Matching the DNA end better, TRBJ2-1 makes the J call doubtful. Germline assignment: CDR1 SGHTA and CDR2 FQGTGA. The CDR3 has 14 amino acids. DNA of the CDR3: TGTGCCAGCAGCTTATGGGGGGGAGACAATGAGCAGTTCTTC. Amino acids: CASSLWGGDNEQFF.

The chain recombines TRBV20-1 with TRBJ2-7; D is unclear. V gave up 8 bases and J gave up 6 bases, with 14 bases separating them. CDR1 is DFQATT, CDR2 SNEGSKA, per germline (reference sequence). The CDR3 is 11 residues long. The CDR3 reads CSLKGPREQYF. CDR3 sequence (DNA): TGCAGTCTGAAAGGGCCACGCGAGCAGTACTTC.

In this sample, this clonotype turned up a few times. The gene calls are TRBV7-2 and TRBJ2-7; D possibly corresponds to TRBD1 (6 bases). The length of the CDR3 is 14 residues. Looked up from germline, CDR1 is SGHTA and CDR2 is FQGNSA. Trimming stripped 2 bases from V and 3 bases from J, with 11 bases between. This chain's CDR3 is CASSLQRQDYEQYF. The DNA of the CDR3 is TGTGCCAGCAGCTTACAGAGACAGGACTACGAGCAGTACTTC.

V usage is TRBV15 and J usage is TRBJ2-2; unclear D gene. Trimming took 0 bases from V and 6 from J, leaving 8 bases between them. This CDR3 spans 14 amino acids. From germline, CDR1 is LNHNV and CDR2 YYDKDF (reference sequence). CDR3 nucleotide sequence: TGTGCCACCAGCAGAGATAGACATGCCGGGGAGCTGTTTTTT. Translating it yields CATSRDRHAGELFF.

The V call is TRBV6-6, the J call TRBJ1-2; no reliable D call. The germline CDR1 and CDR2 sequences are MNHNY and SVGAGI (reference sequence). The germline V and J ends were trimmed by 3 bases and 2 bases, with 7 bases remaining between them. This CDR3 has 13 residues. The CDR3 sequence: CASSYGGNYGYTF. CDR3 in DNA: TGTGCCAGCAGTTATGGAGGGAACTATGGCTACACCTTC.

This clonotype has more than one count but fewer than ten. This rearrangement joins TRBV15 to TRBJ2-1; TRBD2 aligns across 8 bases. The junction had 12 bases not matched to a gene; V was cut back by 2 bases and J by 12 bases. Germline V gene data show CDR1 as LNHNV and CDR2 as YYDKDF (reference sequence). The CDR3 contains 15 residues. DNA of the CDR3: TGTGCCACCAGCAGATTCGGGAGGGGTCCGGATGGGCAGTTCTTC. This sequence encodes CATSRFGRGPDGQFF.

This clonotype has more than one count but fewer than ten. The chain links TRBV6-5 to TRBJ2-7, with D perhaps given as TRBD1 or TRBD2 (5 bases each). CDR1 and CDR2 (germline): MNHEY, SVGAGI. V lost 4 bases to trimming and J lost 0 bases, with 13 bases between them. The CDR3 totals 15 residues. CDR3 in amino acids: CASSSRDRLSYEQYF. In nucleotides, the CDR3 is TGTGCCAGCAGTTCCCGGGACCGTCTCTCCTACGAGCAGTACTTC.